A selection of T cell receptor beta chains follows, all from one sample in a study of blood T cell repertoires in COVID-19. The repertoire was sequenced with immunoSEQ multiplex PCR; TCRdb's copy has only in-frame clones and lacks some. Of about 120,000 clones in the sample, 75% to 85% are singletons; the top ten hold about 12%. Source material: peripheral blood. The receptors stem from a human donor in a cohort sampled during active COVID-19. Each CDR3 is given with its conserved first and last residue. The D gene is left open where the match is weak. Clone size appears in some rows only: once, few, many, or a class for an expanded clone.

>TRBV10-1|.|TRBJ2-3|.
CASSDGGFSTDTQYF
TGCGCCAGCAGTGATGGAGGATTTAGCACAGATACGCAGTATTTT
>TRBV6-5|.|TRBJ2-2|TRBD2
CASSRLATGELFF
TGTGCCAGCAGCCGACTAGCAACCGGGGAGCTGTTTTTT
>TRBV2|.|TRBJ2-5|.
CASSLQLGAYQETQYF
TGTGCCAGCAGTCTTCAGCTAGGGGCGTACCAAGAGACCCAGTACTTC
>TRBV7-9|.|TRBJ2-5|TRBD2
CASRLAGPETQYF
TGTGCCAGCAGGTTAGCGGGCCCTGAGACCCAGTACTTC
>TRBV6-1|.|TRBJ1-5|TRBD1
CASSANRLDQGALGQPQHF
TGTGCCAGCAGTGCCAACCGTTTGGACCAGGGGGCGTTGGGTCAGCCCCAGCATTTT
>TRBV19|.|TRBJ2-3|TRBD1
CASSMQGARTDTQYF
TGTGCCAGTAGTATGCAGGGGGCTCGCACAGATACGCAGTATTTT
>TRBV7-2|.|TRBJ2-2|TRBD1
CASSPTRQGVGELFF
TGTGCCAGCAGCCCCACCCGACAGGGTGTCGGGGAGCTGTTTTTT
>TRBV28|.|TRBJ1-3|TRBD1
CASSLDREVGNTIYF
TGTGCCAGCAGTTTAGACAGGGAAGTTGGAAACACCATATATTTT
>TRBV6-6|.|TRBJ1-2|.
CASSRPEGGVLYGYTF
TGTGCCAGCAGCCGACCTGAGGGGGGGGTCCTATATGGCTACACCTTC
>TRBV12-3/TRBV12-4|.|TRBJ1-6|.
CASSLRGLSPLHF
TGTGCCAGCAGTTTAAGAGGACTTTCACCCCTCCACTTT
>TRBV2|.|TRBJ2-1|TRBD2
CASSGRERSPFF
TGTGCCAGCAGTGGGCGGGAGAGGTCCCCGTTCTTC
>TRBV2|once|TRBJ2-5|TRBD1
CASSGQGVEQTQYF
TGTGCCAGCAGTGGACAGGGAGTCGAACAGACCCAGTACTTC
>TRBV7-8|once|TRBJ2-5|TRBD1
CASSSPTGGTAETQYF
TGTGCCAGCAGCTCACCGACAGGGGGGACTGCAGAGACCCAGTACTTC
>TRBV6-6|.|TRBJ2-3|.
CASRRGAARTDTQYF
TGTGCCAGCCGCCGAGGAGCGGCCCGCACAGATACGCAGTATTTT
>TRBV9|.|TRBJ1-2|TRBD1
CASSVVTGQGYTF
TGTGCCAGCAGCGTAGTGACAGGGCAAGGCTACACCTTC
>TRBV5-1|.|TRBJ2-7|TRBD2
CASSLVGLAYEQYF
TGCGCCAGCAGCCTGGTAGGACTAGCCTACGAGCAGTACTTC
>TRBV29-1|few|TRBJ1-1|.
CSVVAPTNTEAFF
TGCAGCGTTGTAGCACCAACAAACACTGAAGCTTTCTTT
>TRBV28|.|TRBJ2-7|.
CASSLSRSSYEQYF
TGTGCCAGCAGTTTGTCCCGTTCCTCCTACGAGCAGTACTTC
>TRBV6-5|.|TRBJ2-3|.
CASSYVAVGTDTQYF
TGTGCCAGCAGTTATGTTGCAGTCGGCACAGATACGCAGTATTTT
>TRBV7-2|.|TRBJ2-1|TRBD2
CASSVRGDPYNEQFF
TGTGCCAGCAGCGTACGGGGGGACCCCTACAATGAGCAGTTCTTC
>TRBV6-5|.|TRBJ2-3|TRBD2
CASGKRGEDTQYF
TGTGCCAGCGGCAAGCGGGGGGAAGATACGCAGTATTTT
>TRBV6-5|.|TRBJ2-1|TRBD2
CASIVASGYNEQFF
TGTGCCAGCATTGTGGCTAGCGGCTACAATGAGCAGTTCTTC
>TRBV19|.|TRBJ1-1|TRBD1
CATSDRDTEAFF
TGTGCCACCTCAGACAGGGACACTGAAGCTTTCTTT
>TRBV6-5|few|TRBJ1-3|TRBD1
CAAQGAANSGNTIYF
TGTGCCGCTCAGGGGGCCGCGAACTCTGGAAACACCATATATTTT
>TRBV5-1|.|TRBJ2-5|TRBD2
CASSFPSGGEETQYF
TGCGCCAGCAGCTTCCCAAGCGGGGGGGAGGAGACCCAGTACTTC
>TRBV7-2|once|TRBJ1-2|.
CASSLAGGMANYGYTF
TGTGCCAGCAGCTTAGCTGGGGGGATGGCTAACTATGGCTACACCTTC
>TRBV19|.|TRBJ1-4|TRBD1
CASSIAPTGANEKLFF
TGTGCCAGTAGTATAGCCCCGACAGGGGCGAATGAAAAACTGTTTTTT